This TCR beta chain emerged from a study of control samples from healthy donors and cancer patients. The CDR3 is made up of 15 amino acids. Germline values: CDR1 MNHEY, CDR2 SVGAGI. V was clipped by 5 bases and J by 2 bases, with 16 bases between them. TCRdb's copy holds only in-frame clones and misses some; the assay was immunoSEQ multiplex PCR. In the table there are 88,000 or so clones, around 94% of which are singletons. This receptor was obtained from a woman younger than 30 in good health. The sequenced material came from blood. This chain uses TRBV6-5 with TRBJ2-7, with D perhaps given as TRBD1 or TRBD2 (5 bases each). CDR3 sequence reads: CASSRYRDPTYEQYF. CDR3 in DNA: TGTGCCAGCAGTCGCTACCGGGACCCAACCTACGAGCAGTACTTC.